A selection of T cell receptor beta chains follows, all from one sample in a study of OX40 agonist ivuxolimab in advanced cancers. Generated by immunoSEQ multiplex PCR, the TCRdb table keeps only in-frame clones and is missing some. The sample includes approximately 44,000 clones, roughly nine tenths of them seen just once. Material: CD4+ or CD8+ T cells sorted from blood, obtained in a trial of the OX40 agonist ivuxolimab. These receptor sequences come from an adult with an advanced solid tumor such as melanoma, head and neck, liver or kidney cancer. The CDR3 runs from the conserved cysteine through the conserved F or W. A D gene is named only where the DNA matches it firmly. Some rows mark clone size as missing; the rest say once, few, many or name a class of expanded clone.

v_gene	d_gene	abundance	j_gene	CDR3aa	CDR3nt
TRBV19	TRBD1	once	TRBJ2-7	CATSLEDRSSYEQYF	TGTGCCACGTCCCTAGAGGACAGGAGCTCCTACGAGCAGTACTTC
TRBV7-8	-	-	TRBJ2-7	CASSSLRQAYEQYF	TGTGCCAGCAGCTCGCTGAGACAGGCCTACGAGCAGTACTTC
TRBV29-1	-	-	TRBJ2-7	CSVVAAPGEQYF	TGCAGCGTTGTAGCGGCCCCGGGCGAGCAGTACTTC
TRBV11-3	-	-	TRBJ2-3	CASSSSGGADTQYF	TGTGCCAGCAGCTCTAGTGGGGGGGCCGATACGCAGTATTTT
TRBV18	TRBD1	-	TRBJ2-5	CASSPLDRVETQYF	TGTGCCAGCTCACCCTTGGACAGGGTGGAGACCCAGTACTTC
TRBV4-2	-	-	TRBJ1-1	CASSWKETSNTEAFF	TGTGCCAGCAGCTGGAAGGAGACCTCGAACACTGAAGCTTTCTTT
TRBV28	-	-	TRBJ1-6	CASGGAGPNSPLHF	TGTGCCAGTGGGGGGGCAGGACCTAATTCACCCCTCCACTTT
TRBV5-6	-	-	TRBJ2-7	CASSPGTAWDEQYF	TGTGCCAGCAGCCCCGGGACTGCCTGGGACGAGCAGTACTTC
TRBV5-6	TRBD1	-	TRBJ2-1	CATGTDVYNEQFF	TGTGCCACCGGGACAGACGTCTACAATGAGCAGTTCTTC
TRBV23-1	TRBD1	-	TRBJ2-2	CASRKFRDRGQPNTGELFF	TGCGCCAGCAGAAAGTTCCGGGACAGGGGCCAACCTAACACCGGGGAGCTGTTTTTT
TRBV19	TRBD1	-	TRBJ1-6	CASSSLRDRELRTYNSPLHF	TGTGCCAGTAGTTCCCTCCGGGACAGGGAGTTAAGAACCTATAATTCACCCCTCCACTTT
TRBV6-1	-	-	TRBJ1-2	CASSEGPVNLYGYTF	TGTGCCAGCAGTGAGGGCCCAGTCAACCTCTATGGCTACACCTTC
TRBV7-2	-	-	TRBJ1-1	CASSLGWGGPMNTEAFF	TGTGCCAGCAGCTTAGGCTGGGGGGGCCCTATGAACACTGAAGCTTTCTTT
TRBV6-5	TRBD1	-	TRBJ2-7	CASGVSGQTYEQYF	TGTGCCAGCGGCGTTTCGGGACAGACCTACGAGCAGTACTTC
TRBV6-5	-	-	TRBJ1-1	CASSTRVNTEAFF	TGTGCCAGCAGTACAAGGGTAAACACTGAAGCTTTCTTT
TRBV7-2	-	-	TRBJ2-3	CASSLKWGVSDTQYF	TGTGCCAGCAGCTTAAAGTGGGGGGTATCAGATACGCAGTATTTT
TRBV6-1	-	-	TRBJ2-7	CASSEQAGSSYEQYF	TGTGCCAGCAGTGAACAGGCAGGGAGCTCCTACGAGCAGTACTTC
TRBV19	-	-	TRBJ1-1	CASSERQMNTEAFF	TGTGCCAGTAGTGAACGGCAGATGAACACTGAAGCTTTCTTT
TRBV5-6	-	-	TRBJ1-5	CASSEGVQPQHF	TGTGCCAGCAGCGAGGGCGTTCAGCCCCAGCATTTT
TRBV7-2	-	-	TRBJ1-6	CASSLAPGLGPLHF	TGTGCCAGCAGCTTAGCCCCCGGGTTAGGTCCCCTCCACTTT
TRBV28	TRBD1	-	TRBJ2-1	CASSFQGVPNEQFF	TGTGCCAGCAGTTTTCAGGGGGTTCCCAATGAGCAGTTCTTC
TRBV5-6	-	-	TRBJ1-5	CASSLNSPNQPQHF	TGTGCCAGCAGCTTGAATTCCCCTAATCAGCCCCAGCATTTT
TRBV27	TRBD1	-	TRBJ2-1	CASSLSRDRAYNEQFF	TGTGCCAGCAGTTTATCGAGGGACAGAGCCTACAATGAGCAGTTCTTC
TRBV9	-	-	TRBJ2-7	CASSPLSGYEQYF	TGTGCCAGCAGCCCGCTTTCGGGCTACGAGCAGTACTTC
TRBV28	-	-	TRBJ2-7	CASKEVRSYEQYF	TGTGCCAGCAAAGAAGTCCGATCCTACGAGCAGTACTTC
TRBV11-2	TRBD1	-	TRBJ2-3	CASSVGQGNTDTQYF	TGTGCCAGCAGCGTGGGACAGGGGAACACAGATACGCAGTATTTT
TRBV6-5	-	-	TRBJ1-1	CASSKVTGDEAFF	TGTGCCAGCAGCAAAGTAACCGGGGATGAAGCTTTCTTT
TRBV7-9	-	-	TRBJ1-3	CASSSPDSSGNTIYF	TGTGCCAGCAGCTCACCGGACAGCTCTGGAAACACCATATATTTT
TRBV7-9	-	-	TRBJ1-2	CASSLVPQDGYTF	TGTGCCAGCAGCTTAGTTCCACAGGATGGCTACACCTTC
TRBV7-9	-	-	TRBJ1-2	CASSLGGANYGYTF	TGTGCCAGCAGCTTAGGAGGGGCGAACTATGGCTACACCTTC
TRBV7-6	-	-	TRBJ2-2	CASSLGGPSGELFF	TGTGCCAGCAGCTTAGGGGGGCCGAGCGGGGAGCTGTTTTTT
TRBV7-8	TRBD2	-	TRBJ2-3	CASLGLAGGRSTDTQYF	TGTGCCAGCCTTGGACTAGCGGGGGGGCGGAGCACAGATACGCAGTATTTT
TRBV7-9	TRBD1	-	TRBJ1-1	CASSFDRVTEAFF	TGTGCCAGCAGCTTCGACAGGGTCACTGAAGCTTTCTTT
TRBV13	-	-	TRBJ1-1	CASSSLAPEAFF	TGTGCCAGCAGCTCCCTTGCGCCTGAAGCTTTCTTT
TRBV19	-	-	TRBJ1-4	CASRPFLVSDEKLFF	TGTGCCAGTCGTCCGTTTCTGGTGTCCGATGAAAAACTGTTTTTT
TRBV27	-	once	TRBJ2-3	CASSSQSGRGWGTDTQYF	TGTGCCAGCAGTTCTCAATCGGGACGGGGATGGGGCACAGATACGCAGTATTTT
TRBV6-5	TRBD1	-	TRBJ1-2	CASSYTGTGESGYTF	TGTGCCAGCAGTTACACAGGGACAGGGGAGAGTGGCTACACCTTC
TRBV7-3	-	-	TRBJ1-2	CASSLLQGYGYTF	TGTGCCAGCAGCTTATTACAGGGATATGGCTACACCTTC
TRBV7-3	-	medium-sized	TRBJ1-6	CASGGFQGKSSPLHF	TGTGCCAGCGGTGGGTTCCAGGGGAAATCTTCACCCCTCCACTTT
TRBV29-1	-	-	TRBJ1-2	CSAPLWTNYGYTF	TGCAGTGCTCCTTTGTGGACTAACTATGGCTACACCTTC